Shown below are 26 T cell receptor beta chains from a single sample sequenced in a study of blood T cell repertoires in COVID-19. Sequenced by immunoSEQ multiplex PCR; TCRdb stores in-frame clones only, minus some. Counted here are about 66,000 clones, around 82% occurring once; the ten biggest clones make up approximately 6.6%. The sequencing input was peripheral blood. Source of these receptors: a man aged 55-75 years with acute or convalescent COVID-19.

The V gene is TRBV29-1, the J gene TRBJ2-7; TRBD2 might be the D (7 bases). The CDR3 is made up of 15 amino acids. Trimming removed 4 bases from V and 4 bases from J, with 20 bases in between. Germline CDR1 SQVTM, CDR2 ANQGSEA. CDR3 protein: CSVATGGANPYEQYF. In nucleotides, the CDR3 is TGCAGCGTTGCCACTGGGGGGGCCAACCCGTACGAGCAGTACTTC.

In this sample, this clone turned up a few times. The chain carries TRBV4-2 and TRBJ1-5; D unclear. The germline gives CDR1 LGHNA, CDR2 YNFKEQ. The CDR3 runs to 14 residues. V lost 4 bases and J 4 bases, leaving 11 bases between the germline ends. CDR3 coding DNA: TGTGCCAGCAGCCGTCTCCAGACTAATCAGCCCCAGCATTTT. It codes for CASSRLQTNQPQHF.

The sample holds a few counts of this clone. The V gene is TRBV18, the J gene TRBJ1-6, with D possibly being TRBD1 (6 bases). Per the germline V gene, CDR1 is KGHSH and CDR2 is LQKENI. The V end lost 5 bases, the J end lost 7 bases, and 18 bases lay between the germline ends. The length of the CDR3 is 16 residues. CDR3 residues: CASSSRPDRANSPLHF. DNA of the CDR3: TGTGCCAGCTCATCGCGCCCGGACAGAGCCAATTCACCCCTCCACTTT.

The chain recombines TRBV5-5 with TRBJ2-1; D is possibly TRBD2 (6 bases). The germline V and J ends were trimmed by 2 bases and 1 base, with 22 bases remaining between them. CDR3 size: 19 residues. The V gene's germline CDR1 is SGHKS and CDR2 YYEKEE (reference sequence). CDR3 sequence: CASSLPGLRTLGSYNEQFF. The CDR3 DNA is TGTGCCAGCAGCTTACCGGGACTCCGTACGTTAGGGTCCTACAATGAGCAGTTCTTC.

This clone appeared a single time. The J gene is TRBJ2-7, the V gene TRBV29-1; TRBD1 matches 9 bases. CDR1 and CDR2 from the germline V gene are SQVTM and ANQGSEA. The CDR3 has 13 residues. Trimming took 4 bases from V and 2 from J; bases not matched to a gene: 3. For the CDR3, the DNA is TGCAGCGTTGCGACAGGGGGTACCTACGAGCAGTACTTC. This encodes CSVATGGTYEQYF.

The rearrangement joins TRBV7-2 to TRBJ2-1; D call uncertain. Trimming took 5 bases from V and 10 from J, leaving 9 bases between them. Germline lookup yields CDR1 SGHTA and CDR2 FQGNSA. The CDR3 sequence is 11 residues long. In nucleotides, the CDR3 is TGTGCCAGCAGCGAAGCGCAGGAGCAGTTCTTC. This sequence encodes CASSEAQEQFF.

This clone has a handful of counts. J is TRBJ1-2 and V is TRBV6-1; D may be TRBD1 (5 bases). In germline, CDR1 is MNHNS, CDR2 SASEGT. V lost 2 bases to trimming and J lost 1 base, with 11 bases between them. This CDR3 comprises 15 residues. CDR3 nucleotide sequence: TGTGCCAGCAGTGAACCCCTAGGGGTTAACTATGGCTACACCTTC. It codes for CASSEPLGVNYGYTF.

The chain combines TRBV10-3 with TRBJ2-3; D call uncertain. Germline V gene sequence: CDR1 ENHRY, CDR2 SYGVKD. This CDR3 spans 15 amino acids. Trimming stripped 3 bases from V and 3 bases from J, with 13 bases between. This CDR3 reads CAISDRPPGTDTQYF. CDR3 DNA sequence: TGTGCCATCAGTGACCGGCCCCCAGGAACAGATACGCAGTATTTT.

This clone turned up a few times. The V call is TRBV2, the J call TRBJ1-2, with 7 bases fitting TRBD1. The V segment lost 2 bases and the J segment 6 bases; nucleotides outside the gene matches: 9. Germline V lookup: CDR1 SNHLY, CDR2 FYNNEI. The CDR3 sequence is 15 residues long. The CDR3: CASSERGQPRDGYTF. As DNA, the CDR3 is TGTGCCAGCAGTGAAAGGGGACAGCCCCGTGATGGCTACACCTTC.

This chain uses TRBV10-2 with TRBJ1-5; D may be TRBD1 (6 bases). The CDR3 extends over 13 amino acids. From germline, CDR1 is WSHSY and CDR2 SAAADI. Trimming cost V 2 bases and J 7 bases, with 9 bases left between them. The CDR3 region is CASSETGPQPQHF. CDR3 nucleotides: TGCGCCAGCAGTGAGACAGGGCCCCAGCCCCAGCATTTT.

The rearrangement uses TRBV7-9 and TRBJ2-7, with 8 nucleotides matching TRBD2. The CDR3 contains 15 residues. V shed 4 bases, J shed 6 bases, and the junction held 11 bases outside the gene matches. Germline V gene data show CDR1 as SEHNR and CDR2 as FQNEAQ (reference sequence). The CDR3 protein is CASSSPSSGFLEQYF. The DNA of the CDR3 is TGTGCCAGCAGCTCCCCCTCTAGCGGGTTCCTCGAGCAGTACTTC.

The chain combines TRBV5-1 with TRBJ1-5, with D maybe TRBD1 (5 bases). Germline loops: CDR1 SGHRS, CDR2 YFSETQ. This CDR3 has 15 amino acids. Trimming shortened V by 1 base and J by 0 bases, and 8 bases separated the two germline ends. As DNA, the CDR3 is TGCGCCAGCAGCTTGTCAGGGTATAGCAATCAGCCCCAGCATTTT. Its protein is CASSLSGYSNQPQHF. Drawing the rest from reference TRBV5-1 and TRBJ1-5, the complete variable domain is KAGVTQTPRYLIKTRGQQVTLSCSPISGHRSVSWYQQTPGQGLQFLFEYFSETQRNKGNFPGRFSGRQFSNSRSEMNVSTLELGDSALYLCASSLSGYSNQPQHFGDGTRLSIL.

The gene calls are TRBV7-9 and TRBJ1-4; 9 bases map to TRBD1. This CDR3 has 15 amino acids. Germline assignment: CDR1 SEHNR and CDR2 FQNEAQ (reference sequence). Unmatched junction bases numbered 7, after V lost 5 bases and J lost 6 bases. CDR3 coding DNA: TGTGCCAGCAGCCCACCGGGACAGGGATATGAAAAACTGTTTTTT. Protein product: CASSPPGQGYEKLFF.

V and J are TRBV28 and TRBJ1-6; weak D call: TRBD1 (6 bases). Trimming took off 11 bases at V and 0 bases at J, with 14 bases between the two ends. This CDR3 contains 15 residues. Germline V lookup: CDR1 MDHEN, CDR2 SYDVKM. The chain's CDR3 is CASRGASSYNSPLHF. The CDR3 nucleotides read TGTGCCTCTCGGGGGGCCAGCTCCTATAATTCACCCCTCCACTTT.

V usage is TRBV2 and J usage is TRBJ1-1; 9 bases map to TRBD1. The CDR3 has 16 residues. V was pared by 6 bases and J by 2 bases, with 10 bases of the junction left unmatched. In germline, CDR1 is SNHLY, CDR2 FYNNEI. The CDR3 region is CASSQTRTGENTEAFF. The DNA for the CDR3 is TGTGCCAGCAGCCAAACCCGGACAGGGGAAAACACTGAAGCTTTCTTT.

The V and J genes are TRBV10-3 and TRBJ1-2; the match to TRBD1 covers 7 bases. Germline V gives CDR1 ENHRY, CDR2 SYGVKD. The V gene end was trimmed by 3 bases and the J gene end by 7 bases; junction bases not matched to a gene: 8. This CDR3 is built from 14 residues. DNA for the CDR3: TGTGCCATCAGTGATATCGGGACAGCCAGTGGCTACACCTTC. The encoded protein is CAISDIGTASGYTF.

The chain uses TRBV2 and TRBJ2-3; TRBD1 aligns across 9 bases. With 8 bases clipped from V and 3 bases from J, the junction kept 6 bases outside the gene matches. There are 14 residues in the CDR3. From germline, CDR1 is SNHLY and CDR2 FYNNEI. The CDR3 sequence is CASGGTGRTDTQYF. CDR3 sequence (DNA): TGTGCCAGCGGGGGGACAGGGCGAACAGATACGCAGTATTTT.

The rearrangement links TRBV9 to TRBJ2-7; 9 bases agree with TRBD1. The germline gives CDR1 SGDLS, CDR2 YYNGEE. The CDR3 consists of 14 residues. Losses at the gene ends were 4 bases for V and 6 bases for J; bases not matched to a gene: 8. CDR3 amino acids: CASSLTGGTGEQYF. CDR3 in DNA: TGTGCCAGCAGCTTGACAGGGGGAACGGGCGAGCAGTACTTC.

V usage is TRBV4-1 and J usage is TRBJ1-5; 7 bases align to TRBD1. This CDR3 has 15 residues. Germline V gene lookup returns CDR1 MGHRA and CDR2 YSYEKL. After removal of 0 bases from V and 2 bases from J, the junction contained 1 base not matched to a gene. This CDR3 is CASSQDGQGNQPQHF. Here the CDR3 DNA reads TGCGCCAGCAGCCAAGACGGACAGGGCAATCAGCCCCAGCATTTT.

The J gene is TRBJ1-2, the V gene TRBV29-1, with TRBD1 identical over 10 bases. V shed 3 bases, J shed 4 bases, and the junction held 11 bases outside the gene matches. Per the germline V gene, CDR1 is SQVTM and CDR2 is ANQGSEA. CDR3 length: 16 amino acids. CDR3 DNA: TGCAGCGTTGACCGGGACAGGGGCAATTATCCCTATGGCTACACCTTC. It specifies CSVDRDRGNYPYGYTF.

The V gene is TRBV11-2, the J gene TRBJ1-2, with a tentative D call TRBD1 (6 bases). Germline loops: CDR1 SGHAT, CDR2 FQNNGV. With 1 base removed from V and 3 bases from J, the gap between germline ends came to 9 bases. The CDR3 covers 14 residues. The chain's CDR3 is CASSLVPGDYGYTF. The CDR3 DNA follows: TGTGCCAGCAGCTTAGTCCCAGGGGACTATGGCTACACCTTC.

This clone was seen only once. The chain employs TRBV19 and TRBJ2-2, with D possibly TRBD2 on 5 matching bases. The germline V gene has CDR1 LNHDA and CDR2 SQIVND (reference sequence). CDR3 size: 14 residues. Trimming removed 5 bases from V and 6 bases from J, with 13 bases in between. In DNA, the CDR3 is TGTGCCAGTAGTCCCCCCGGGGATTCCGGGGAGCTGTTTTTT. As protein: CASSPPGDSGELFF.

The chain links TRBV19 to TRBJ2-1, with 10 bases lining up with TRBD1. The CDR3 length is 15 residues. CDR1 and CDR2 from the germline V gene are LNHDA and SQIVND (reference sequence). Unmatched junction bases numbered 3, after V lost 4 bases and J lost 3 bases. In DNA, the CDR3 is TGTGCCAGTAGTAGGACAGGGGGGAACTACAATGAGCAGTTCTTC. The encoded protein is CASSRTGGNYNEQFF.

This sequence joins TRBV10-3 and TRBJ1-5, with a weak D call TRBD1 (6 bases). The CDR3 is 18 residues long. Germline assignment: CDR1 ENHRY and CDR2 SYGVKD. V lost 4 bases, J lost 0 bases, and 19 bases lay in between. The CDR3 protein is CAISGGGTQGLSNQPQHF. Here the CDR3 DNA reads TGTGCCATCAGTGGGGGGGGGACACAGGGCCTTAGCAATCAGCCCCAGCATTTT.

This rearrangement joins TRBV11-2 to TRBJ1-6, with 8 bases matching TRBD1. Losses at the gene ends were 5 bases for V and 7 bases for J; bases not matched to a gene: 7. The CDR3 loop spans 15 amino acids. CDR1 is SGHAT and CDR2 is FQNNGV in the germline V gene. This chain's CDR3 is CASSPFQGANSPLHF. In DNA, the CDR3 is TGTGCCAGCAGCCCTTTTCAGGGGGCGAATTCACCCCTCCACTTT.

The chain couples TRBV6-5 to TRBJ1-4, with TRBD1 identical over 8 bases. The germline gives CDR1 MNHEY, CDR2 SVGAGI. This CDR3 spans 14 amino acids. The V segment lost 6 bases and the J segment 8 bases; nucleotides outside the gene matches: 8. CDR3 DNA: TGTGCCAGCAGAGCCAGGGGGCTGGGGGAAAAACTGTTTTTT. The encoded protein is CASRARGLGEKLFF.